The 30 T cell receptor beta chains listed next were all sequenced from one sample in a study of T cells in Graves' hyperthyroidism and ophthalmopathy. The investigators amplified TCR beta CDR3 regions from RNA transcripts. TCR CDR3 underwent first-round RT-PCR with the HTBI primer set. TCRdb independently ran MiXCR on the multiplex PCR reads; one entry per CDR3 protein. The sample shows 500,000 to 600,000 distinct CDR3 sequences, just under 20% of them seen only once. Sequenced input: blood. The receptors here all came from a man between 35 and 55 years old with Graves' ophthalmopathy.

This rearrangement joins TRBV5-6 to TRBJ2-2; TRBD2 matches at 12 bases. Trimming cost V 1 base and J 6 bases; bases outside gene matches: 4. This CDR3 spans 16 amino acids. Germline values: CDR1 SGHDT, CDR2 YYEEEE. In nucleotides, the CDR3 is TGTGCCAGCAGCTTGCAACTAGCGGGGGGTGCCGGGGAGCTGTTTTTT. Translation: CASSLQLAGGAGELFF.

The chain combines TRBV11-1 with TRBJ2-5, with TRBD1 as a possible D gene (6 bases). The CDR3 spans 13 residues. Germline V gene lookup returns CDR1 SGHAT and CDR2 FQDESV (reference sequence). The germline V and J ends were trimmed by 5 bases and 7 bases, with 14 bases remaining between them. CDR3 bases: TGTGCCAGCAGCACCAAGGGACACCCGACCCAGTACTTC. Protein sequence: CASSTKGHPTQYF.

The chain is built from TRBV13 and TRBJ2-3; 10 nucleotides align to TRBD2. This CDR3 has 15 amino acids. CDR1 is PRHDT, CDR2 FYEKMQ, per germline (reference sequence). The J segment lost 2 bases and the V segment lost 6 bases, leaving 5 bases of the junction unmatched. CDR3 in amino acids: CASRSSGGATDTQYF. Written as DNA, the CDR3 is TGTGCCAGCAGATCTAGCGGGGGAGCCACAGATACGCAGTATTTT.

This clonotype has at least ten counts. The chain has TRBV12-3 or TRBV12-4 and TRBJ2-7; 7 bases map to TRBD1. The CDR3 loop spans 13 amino acids. V shed 7 bases, J shed 7 bases, and the junction held 10 bases outside the gene matches. CDR3 DNA sequence: TGTGCCAGCAACCGACAGGGTAGTCGGGAGCAGTACTTC. Translating gives CASNRQGSREQYF.

Only a few counts were recorded for this clonotype. The chain employs TRBV7-2 and TRBJ2-1, with TRBD1 matching over 8 bases. The V gene's germline CDR1 is SGHTA and CDR2 FQGNSA. This CDR3 comprises 16 residues. V trimming: 0 bases; J trimming: 4 bases; junction bases outside the gene matches: 5. The CDR3 DNA follows: TGTGCCAGCAGCTTAGCCGACAGGGGCCCTTACAATGAGCAGTTCTTC. This gives the protein CASSLADRGPYNEQFF.

As to this clonotype: A much larger clone differs from this one at a single base, so this may be a read error. The rearrangement joins TRBV7-8 to TRBJ2-7; D not resolved. Germline V CDR1 and CDR2: SGHVS, FQNEAQ. V was cut by 8 bases and J by 2 bases, with 13 bases left in between. This CDR3 has 13 amino acids. CDR3 sequence: CASSRAHTYEQYF. The CDR3 DNA follows: TGTGCCAGCTCTCGGGCGCATACCTACGAGCAGTACTTC.

This clonotype has a count of ten or more. The chain joins TRBV29-1 to TRBJ1-1, with TRBD1 matching 8 bases. V was clipped by 6 bases and J by 4 bases; unmatched bases: 7. This CDR3 is built from 13 residues. Germline lookup yields CDR1 SQVTM and CDR2 ANQGSEA. This CDR3 is CSVLSGGGTEAFF. For the CDR3, the DNA is TGCAGCGTACTGTCAGGGGGCGGCACTGAAGCTTTCTTT.

This clonotype was seen only a few times. This chain connects TRBV4-1 to TRBJ2-1; no clear D gene. Trimming cost V 4 bases and J 7 bases, with 14 bases left between them. The CDR3 is 14 amino acids. CDR1 and CDR2 (germline): MGHRA, YSYEKL. This chain's CDR3 is CASSLTPLVNEQFF. For the CDR3, the DNA is TGCGCCAGCAGCCTGACGCCCCTAGTGAATGAGCAGTTCTTC.

The gene calls are TRBV6-1 and TRBJ2-7; 7 bases are a match to TRBD1. J was trimmed by 4 bases and V by 6 bases; bases with no gene match: 18. Germline V gene sequence: CDR1 MNHNS, CDR2 SASEGT. The CDR3 has 17 amino acids. The CDR3 is CASSLQPSGTDFYEQYF. For the CDR3, the DNA is TGTGCCAGCAGCCTACAACCATCCGGGACAGATTTTTACGAGCAGTACTTC.

V and J are TRBV4-1 and TRBJ2-3; D is perhaps TRBD2 (5 bases). The V gene lost 0 bases and the J gene lost 0 bases, with 10 bases spanning the gap. CDR3 length: 16 amino acids. Germline values: CDR1 MGHRA, CDR2 YSYEKL. This CDR3 is CASSQDRPGSTDTQYF. As DNA, the CDR3 is TGCGCCAGCAGCCAAGATAGGCCGGGAAGCACAGATACGCAGTATTTT.

In nucleotides, the CDR3 is TGTGCCAGCAGCCAAGGGGAGGGTTTCTATGGCTACACCTTC. Protein sequence: CASSQGEGFYGYTF. This rearrangement joins TRBV3-1 to TRBJ1-2, with unresolved D. The V gene lost 1 base and the J gene lost 4 bases, with 10 bases spanning the gap. Germline lookup yields CDR1 LGHDT and CDR2 YNNKEL (reference sequence). CDR3 length: 14 residues.

The genes are TRBV28 and TRBJ2-4, with 9 nucleotides matching TRBD2. CDR1 and CDR2 (germline): MDHEN, SYDVKM. Unmatched junction bases numbered 9, after V lost 2 bases and J lost 7 bases. There are 16 residues in the CDR3. In nucleotides, the CDR3 is TGTGCCAGCAGTTTAGGGGTAGCGGGGGTTCGGAACATTCAGTACTTC. Its translation is CASSLGVAGVRNIQYF.

This clonotype occurred many times. The genes are TRBV28 and TRBJ2-7; 9 bases map to TRBD1. Germline lookup yields CDR1 MDHEN and CDR2 SYDVKM. V lost 8 bases to trimming and J lost 5 bases; unmatched junction nucleotides: 13. The CDR3 extends over 15 amino acids. CDR3 in amino acids: CASVSPGTGKNEQYF. CDR3 nucleotide sequence: TGTGCCAGCGTATCCCCCGGGACAGGGAAAAACGAGCAGTACTTC.

This clonotype was seen many times. The rearrangement joins TRBV11-2 to TRBJ2-3; no definite D call. The V gene's germline CDR1 is SGHAT and CDR2 FQNNGV. This CDR3 has 14 amino acids. The germline V and J ends were trimmed by 5 bases and 1 base, with 10 bases remaining between them. The CDR3 spells CASSPYVGTDTQYF. In nucleotides, the CDR3 is TGTGCCAGCAGCCCCTACGTGGGCACAGATACGCAGTATTTT.

This clonotype was found many times. The V gene is TRBV6-1, the J gene TRBJ2-5, with TRBD1 matching over 10 bases. CDR3 length: 19 amino acids. V lost 2 bases to trimming and J lost 5 bases; unmatched junction nucleotides: 17. The germline V gene has CDR1 MNHNS and CDR2 SASEGT. The CDR3 nucleotides are TGTGCCAGCAGTGAAAGGCACCCCGGGACAGGGGATATCCGGGAGACCCAGTACTTC. Translated: CASSERHPGTGDIRETQYF.

The V call is TRBV5-1, the J call TRBJ2-1; 10 bases agree with TRBD2. Germline CDR1 SGHRS, CDR2 YFSETQ. The CDR3 runs 15 residues. V was pared by 3 bases and J by 6 bases, with 6 bases of the junction left unmatched. DNA for the CDR3: TGCGCCAGCAGCTGGAGCGGGGGGGGCGGCAATGAGCAGTTCTTC. Its translation is CASSWSGGGGNEQFF. Filled out from reference TRBV5-1 and TRBJ2-1, the complete variable domain reads KAGVTQTPRYLIKTRGQQVTLSCSPISGHRSVSWYQQTPGQGLQFLFEYFSETQRNKGNFPGRFSGRQFSNSRSEMNVSTLELGDSALYLCASSWSGGGGNEQFFGPGTRLTVL.

The chain recombines TRBV11-2 with TRBJ2-1, with 12 bases fitting TRBD2. V shed 8 bases, J shed 7 bases, and the junction held 21 bases outside the gene matches. This CDR3 region has 19 residues. Germline CDR1 and CDR2: SGHAT and FQNNGV. The chain's CDR3 is CASGYPPTGTSGWENEQFF. The DNA of the CDR3 is TGTGCCAGCGGATACCCCCCTACCGGGACTAGCGGGTGGGAGAATGAGCAGTTCTTC. The variable domain in full, completed from reference TRBV11-2 and TRBJ2-1, reads EAGVAQSPRYKIIEKRQSVAFWCNPISGHATLYWYQQILGQGPKLLIQFQNNGVVDDSQLPKDRFSAERLKGVDSTLKIQPAKLEDSAVYLCASGYPPTGTSGWENEQFFGPGTRLTVL.

The chain joins TRBV7-9 to TRBJ1-2; no clear D gene. This CDR3 region has 15 residues. The germline V and J ends were trimmed by 5 bases and 7 bases, with 20 bases remaining between them. Germline lookup yields CDR1 SEHNR and CDR2 FQNEAQ (reference sequence). The CDR3 loop reads CASSPFGQRALGYTF. The CDR3 nucleotides are TGTGCCAGCAGCCCCTTTGGTCAGAGGGCGCTTGGCTACACCTTC.

This clonotype turned up a few times. V and J are TRBV10-3 and TRBJ1-2; D remains ambiguous. V lost 2 bases, J lost 4 bases, and 5 bases lay in between. In germline, CDR1 is ENHRY, CDR2 SYGVKD. The CDR3 has 12 residues. Written as DNA, the CDR3 is TGTGCCATCAGTGAGGACTTCTATGGCTACACCTTC. Amino acids: CAISEDFYGYTF.

V usage is TRBV9 and J usage is TRBJ2-7; no clear D. Germline CDR1 and CDR2: SGDLS and YYNGEE. The CDR3 runs 14 residues. Trimming shortened V by 0 bases and J by 4 bases, and 11 bases separated the two germline ends. CDR3 residues: CASSVAGDYYEQYF. The CDR3 coding sequence is TGTGCCAGCAGCGTAGCTGGCGATTATTACGAGCAGTACTTC.

This clonotype showed up many times. The V and J genes are TRBV9 and TRBJ1-1; D remains ambiguous. Germline V CDR1 and CDR2: SGDLS, YYNGEE. V was clipped by 0 bases and J by 6 bases, with 9 bases between them. The CDR3 consists of 13 residues. CDR3 DNA sequence: TGTGCCAGCAGCGTAGGATGGGGAGCTGAAGCTTTCTTT. Encoded protein: CASSVGWGAEAFF.

This clonotype has a count of ten or more. The chain recombines TRBV28 with TRBJ1-1; 8 bases align to TRBD1. Trimming cost V 5 bases and J 11 bases; bases outside gene matches: 10. This CDR3 region has 13 residues. Germline loops: CDR1 MDHEN, CDR2 SYDVKM. The CDR3 loop is CASSPPGTGWAFF. Here the CDR3 DNA reads TGTGCCAGCAGTCCTCCCGGGACAGGTTGGGCTTTCTTT.

This clonotype has more than one count but fewer than ten. This chain links TRBV12-3 or TRBV12-4 with TRBJ2-1; D perhaps matches TRBD2 (5 bases). The CDR3 runs to 11 residues. The V gene lost 3 bases and the J gene lost 14 bases, with 11 bases spanning the gap. The chain's CDR3 is CASSFSSREFF. The CDR3 DNA is TGTGCCAGCAGTTTTAGCTCGCGGGAGTTCTTC.

The chain couples TRBV19 to TRBJ1-5; a possible D gene is TRBD1 (6 bases). Trimming took off 4 bases at V and 2 bases at J, with 12 bases between the two ends. CDR1 LNHDA and CDR2 SQIVND come from the germline V gene (reference sequence). The CDR3 is made up of 15 amino acids. The CDR3: CASSTGVGGNQPQHF. The CDR3 region has the DNA TGTGCCAGTAGTACAGGGGTAGGCGGCAATCAGCCCCAGCATTTT.

This clonotype was recorded at least ten times. This chain joins TRBV3-1 and TRBJ2-1; 7 bases fit TRBD1. Germline V gene sequence: CDR1 LGHDT, CDR2 YNNKEL (reference sequence). This CDR3 is 13 amino acids long. V trimming: 3 bases; J trimming: 12 bases; junction bases outside the gene matches: 8. CDR3 sequence: CASSQESRGRQFF. CDR3 in DNA: TGTGCCAGCAGCCAGGAATCCAGGGGGAGGCAGTTCTTC.

A few counts support this clonotype. The chain is built from TRBV3-1 and TRBJ1-2; the match to TRBD1 covers 7 bases. J was trimmed by 6 bases and V by 3 bases; bases with no gene match: 7. From germline, CDR1 is LGHDT and CDR2 YNNKEL (reference sequence). The CDR3 totals 14 residues. CDR3 sequence: CASSQVGQPHGYTF. The CDR3 DNA sequence: TGTGCCAGCAGCCAGGTGGGACAGCCGCATGGCTACACCTTC.

In this sample, this clonotype turned up a few times. The chain recombines TRBV2 with TRBJ2-1; D gene ambiguous. CDR1 and CDR2 from the germline V gene are SNHLY and FYNNEI. The CDR3 has 11 amino acids. V lost 3 bases to trimming and J lost 5 bases, with 2 bases between them. The CDR3 coding sequence is TGTGCCAGCAGTGAGGACAATGAGCAGTTCTTC. Encoded protein: CASSEDNEQFF.

This chain links TRBV3-1 with TRBJ2-7, with D possibly being TRBD1 (6 bases). Germline V gene sequence: CDR1 LGHDT, CDR2 YNNKEL (reference sequence). CDR3 length: 16 amino acids. V lost 3 bases and J lost 6, with 21 bases in between. CDR3: CASSHLGAGGRGEQYF. DNA of the CDR3: TGTGCCAGCAGCCACCTGGGGGCAGGCGGCCGAGGCGAGCAGTACTTC.

The chain combines TRBV27 with TRBJ1-1; D is unclear. Germline CDR1 and CDR2: MNHEY and SMNVEV (reference sequence). Trimming shortened V by 8 bases and J by 1 base, and 11 bases separated the two germline ends. The CDR3 runs to 13 residues. The CDR3 DNA reads as TGTGCCAGCGGGTTACTACGGAACACTGAAGCTTTCTTT. Translated: CASGLLRNTEAFF.

This clonotype was detected ten times or more. J is TRBJ1-1 and V is TRBV2; tentatively, D is TRBD1 (5 bases). The CDR3 contains 15 residues. V was clipped by 3 bases and J by 2 bases, with 13 bases between them. The germline V gene has CDR1 SNHLY and CDR2 FYNNEI. CDR3: CASSDLGTINTEAFF. CDR3 in DNA: TGTGCCAGCAGTGACTTAGGGACTATTAACACTGAAGCTTTCTTT.